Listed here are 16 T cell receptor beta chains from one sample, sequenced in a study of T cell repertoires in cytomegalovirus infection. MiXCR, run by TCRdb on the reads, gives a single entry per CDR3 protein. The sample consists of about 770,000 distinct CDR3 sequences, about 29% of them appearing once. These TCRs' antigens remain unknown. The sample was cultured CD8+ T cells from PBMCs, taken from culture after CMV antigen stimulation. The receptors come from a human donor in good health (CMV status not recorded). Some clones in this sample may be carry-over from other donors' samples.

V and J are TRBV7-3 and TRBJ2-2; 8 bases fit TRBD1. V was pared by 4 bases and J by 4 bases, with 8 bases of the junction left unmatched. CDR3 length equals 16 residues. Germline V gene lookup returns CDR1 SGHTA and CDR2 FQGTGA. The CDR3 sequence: CASSSQDRGGTGELFF. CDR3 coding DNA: TGTGCCAGCAGCTCGCAAGACAGGGGAGGCACCGGGGAGCTGTTTTTT. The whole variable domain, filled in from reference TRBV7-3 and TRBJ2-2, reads GAGVSQTPSNKVTEKGKYVELRCDPISGHTALYWYRQSLGQGPEFLIYFQGTGAADDSGLPNDRFFAVRPEGSVSTLKIQRTERGDSAVYLCASSSQDRGGTGELFFGEGSRLTVL.

The CDR3 DNA follows: TGTGCCAGCAGTGAGGCGGGGAAAACTACCTTC. Amino acid sequence: CASSEAGKTTF. The V gene is TRBV2, the J gene TRBJ1-2; D unclear. The CDR3 consists of 11 residues. CDR1 SNHLY and CDR2 FYNNEI come from the germline V gene. V was trimmed by 3 bases and J by 14 bases, leaving 13 bases between them.

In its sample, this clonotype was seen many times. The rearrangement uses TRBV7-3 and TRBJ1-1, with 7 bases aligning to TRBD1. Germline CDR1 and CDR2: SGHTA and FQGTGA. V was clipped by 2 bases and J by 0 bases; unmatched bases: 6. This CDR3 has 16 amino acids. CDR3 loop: CASSLPRGGMNTEAFF. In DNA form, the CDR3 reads TGTGCCAGCAGCTTACCCAGGGGGGGAATGAACACTGAAGCTTTCTTT.

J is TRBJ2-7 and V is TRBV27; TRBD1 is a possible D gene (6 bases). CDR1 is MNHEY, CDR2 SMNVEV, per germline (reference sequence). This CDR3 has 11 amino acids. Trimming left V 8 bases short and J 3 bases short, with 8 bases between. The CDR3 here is CASGQLYEQYF. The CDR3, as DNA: TGTGCCAGCGGACAGCTCTACGAGCAGTACTTC.

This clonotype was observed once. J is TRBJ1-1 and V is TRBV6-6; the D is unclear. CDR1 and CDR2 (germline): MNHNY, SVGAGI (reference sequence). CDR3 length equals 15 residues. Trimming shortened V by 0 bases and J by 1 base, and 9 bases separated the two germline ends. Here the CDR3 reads CASSYSMSGNTEAFF. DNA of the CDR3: TGTGCCAGCAGTTACTCGATGAGCGGGAACACTGAAGCTTTCTTT.

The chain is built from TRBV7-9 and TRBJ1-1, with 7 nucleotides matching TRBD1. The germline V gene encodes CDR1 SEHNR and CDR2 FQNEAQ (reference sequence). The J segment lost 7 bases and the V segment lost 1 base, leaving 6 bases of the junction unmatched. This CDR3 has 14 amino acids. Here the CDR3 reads CASSLDYRGGEAFF. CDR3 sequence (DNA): TGTGCCAGCAGCTTAGACTACAGGGGCGGTGAAGCTTTCTTT.

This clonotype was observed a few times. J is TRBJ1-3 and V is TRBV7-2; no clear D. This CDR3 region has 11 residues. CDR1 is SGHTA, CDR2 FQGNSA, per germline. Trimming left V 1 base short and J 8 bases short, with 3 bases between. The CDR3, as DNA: TGTGCCAGCAGCTTAGAGGACACCATATATTTT. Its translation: CASSLEDTIYF.

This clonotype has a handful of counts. This CDR3 reads CASSQDGGGVYGYTF. CDR3 nucleotide sequence: TGCGCCAGCAGCCAAGATGGGGGGGGAGTCTATGGCTACACCTTC. V gene TRBV4-1 combines with J gene TRBJ1-2; possible D gene TRBD1, 5 bases. CDR3 length equals 15 residues. V was pared by 0 bases and J by 4 bases, with 12 bases between. Germline CDR1 is MGHRA and CDR2 is YSYEKL.

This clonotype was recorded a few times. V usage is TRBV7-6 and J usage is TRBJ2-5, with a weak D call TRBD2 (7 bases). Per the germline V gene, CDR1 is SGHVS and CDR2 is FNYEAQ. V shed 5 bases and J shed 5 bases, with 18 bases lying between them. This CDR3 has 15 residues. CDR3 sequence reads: CASSPWGGVGETQYF. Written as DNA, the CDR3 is TGTGCCAGCAGCCCCTGGGGGGGCGTCGGGGAGACCCAGTACTTC.

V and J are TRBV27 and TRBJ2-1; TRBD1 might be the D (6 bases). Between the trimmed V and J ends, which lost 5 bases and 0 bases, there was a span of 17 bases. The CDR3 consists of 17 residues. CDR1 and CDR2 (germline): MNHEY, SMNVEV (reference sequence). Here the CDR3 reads CASSPTHGQSSYNEQFF. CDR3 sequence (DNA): TGTGCCAGCAGTCCCACACACGGACAGAGCTCCTACAATGAGCAGTTCTTC.

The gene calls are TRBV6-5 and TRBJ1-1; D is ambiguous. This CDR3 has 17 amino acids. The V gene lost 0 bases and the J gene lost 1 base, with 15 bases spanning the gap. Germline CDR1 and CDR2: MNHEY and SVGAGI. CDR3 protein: CASSYSAGVYWNTEAFF. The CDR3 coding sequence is TGTGCCAGCAGTTACTCGGCAGGAGTTTATTGGAACACTGAAGCTTTCTTT.

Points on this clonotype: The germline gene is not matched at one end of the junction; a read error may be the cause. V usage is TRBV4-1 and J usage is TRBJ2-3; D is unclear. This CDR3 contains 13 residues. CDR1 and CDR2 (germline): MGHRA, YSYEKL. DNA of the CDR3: TGTGCCAGCAGCCAAGATCCAGCAGATACGCAGTATTTT. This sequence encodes CASSQDPADTQYF.

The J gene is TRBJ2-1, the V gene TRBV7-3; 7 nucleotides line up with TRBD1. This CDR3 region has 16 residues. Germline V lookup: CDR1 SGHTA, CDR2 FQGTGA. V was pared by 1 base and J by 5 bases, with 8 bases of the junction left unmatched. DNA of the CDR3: TGTGCCAGCAGCTTAAGGGGACAGCCTCCGAACAATGAGCAGTTCTTC. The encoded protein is CASSLRGQPPNNEQFF.

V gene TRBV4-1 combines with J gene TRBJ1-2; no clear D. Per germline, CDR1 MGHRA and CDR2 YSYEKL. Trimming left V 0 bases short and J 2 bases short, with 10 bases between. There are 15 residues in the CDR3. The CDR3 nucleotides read TGCGCCAGCAGCCAAGAACCGGGCGGGAACTATGGCTACACCTTC. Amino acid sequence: CASSQEPGGNYGYTF.

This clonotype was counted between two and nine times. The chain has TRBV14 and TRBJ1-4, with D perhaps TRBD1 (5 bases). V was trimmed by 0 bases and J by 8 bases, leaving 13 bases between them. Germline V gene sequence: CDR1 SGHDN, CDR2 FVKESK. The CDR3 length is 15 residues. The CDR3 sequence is CASSQDAGLNEKLFF. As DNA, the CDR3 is TGTGCCAGCAGCCAAGATGCGGGGCTTAACGAAAAACTGTTTTTT.

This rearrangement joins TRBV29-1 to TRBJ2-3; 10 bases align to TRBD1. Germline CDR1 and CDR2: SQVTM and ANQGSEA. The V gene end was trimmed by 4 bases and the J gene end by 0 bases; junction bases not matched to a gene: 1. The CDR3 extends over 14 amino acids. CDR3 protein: CSVVGQGSTDTQYF. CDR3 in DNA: TGCAGCGTTGTGGGACAGGGGAGCACAGATACGCAGTATTTT.